The entry that follows covers one T cell receptor (beta chain) sequence. Its specificity is unknown. The read halts 3 residues ahead of the CDR3 end, with the missing end drawn from the germline J gene. Trimming took 6 bases from V and 2 from J; bases not matched to a gene: 8. Germline V gives CDR1 LGHDT, CDR2 YNNKEL (reference sequence). This CDR3 contains 15 residues. The record originates from a study of T cells in women clearing cervical HPV infection. Study findings and constraints: CIN3+ cases had significantly higher TCR richness than controls; evenness did not differ.

Profiling relied on immunoSEQ multiplex PCR, and the TCRdb table lists in-frame clones only, not all of them. This table holds about 30,000 clones. This receptor was obtained from a woman between 18 and 70 years old with a cervical HPV16 infection that either progressed to CIN3+ or cleared (not recorded which). Sequenced sample: blood buffy coat. This chain links TRBV3-1 (or the pseudogene TRBV3-2) with TRBJ2-5, with 8 bases matching TRBD2. The CDR3 bases that were read are TGTGCCAGCAGTCTACGGGGGGGGACTCAAGAGACC. Residues: CASSLRGGTQET. In full, the CDR3 reads CASSLRGGTQETQYF.